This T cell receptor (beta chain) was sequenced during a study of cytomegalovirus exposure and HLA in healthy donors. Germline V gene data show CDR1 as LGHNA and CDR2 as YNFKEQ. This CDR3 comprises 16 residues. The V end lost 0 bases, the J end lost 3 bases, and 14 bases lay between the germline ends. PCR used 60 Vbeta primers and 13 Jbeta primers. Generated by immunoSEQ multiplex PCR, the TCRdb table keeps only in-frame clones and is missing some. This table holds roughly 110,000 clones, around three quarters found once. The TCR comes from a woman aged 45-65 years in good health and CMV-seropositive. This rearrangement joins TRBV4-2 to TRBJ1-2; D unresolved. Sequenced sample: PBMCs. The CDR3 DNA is TGTGCCAGCAGCCAAGAATTGGAGCCTCGAGACTATGGCTACACCTTC. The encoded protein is CASSQELEPRDYGYTF.